These T cell receptor beta chains were read from a single sample in a study of T cell responses to AZD1222 COVID-19 vaccine. Profiling relied on immunoSEQ multiplex PCR, and the TCRdb table lists in-frame clones only, not all of them. This sample has about 120,000 clones, with about 86% found just once. Material: peripheral blood, obtained 28 days after the second AZD1222 dose. The receptors stem from an adult who received the AZD1222 COVID-19 vaccine. The CDR3 runs from the conserved cysteine through the conserved F or W. Each record gives: J gene, clone size, D gene, V gene, CDR3 DNA, CDR3 protein. D genes are given only for firm matches. Part of the rows lack a size; the others show once, few, many or a class for expanded clones.

TRBJ1-1	once	NA	TRBV11-3	TGTGCCAGCAGCACCCAGACGAACACTGAAGCTTTCTTT	CASSTQTNTEAFF
TRBJ2-1	once	NA	TRBV11-3	TGTGCCAGCAGCTTAGATACAGCTAATGAGCAGTTCTTC	CASSLDTANEQFF
TRBJ2-3	NA	NA	TRBV2	TGTGCCAGCAGTGATAAGCAGCTAGTTTGGGCAGATACGCAGTATTTT	CASSDKQLVWADTQYF
TRBJ2-3	NA	NA	TRBV7-2	TGTGCCAGCAGCACTAGGGGCCGGGACTCGGGCTCCTCGGATACGCAGTATTTT	CASSTRGRDSGSSDTQYF
TRBJ2-1	NA	TRBD1	TRBV15	TGTGCCACCAGGGGAGGACAGGGGGCAAGTGAGCAGTTCTTC	CATRGGQGASEQFF
TRBJ1-6	NA	TRBD1	TRBV27	TGTGCCAGCAGTTTTCTAATGGACAGGGTAGATTCACCCCTCCACTTT	CASSFLMDRVDSPLHF
TRBJ1-2	NA	TRBD1	TRBV28	TGTGCCAGCAGTTTATCGGACAGGTTGAATGGCTACACCTTC	CASSLSDRLNGYTF
TRBJ1-6	NA	NA	TRBV10-3	TGTGCCACCACGGGGGATTATAATTCACCCCTCCACTTT	CATTGDYNSPLHF
TRBJ1-5	NA	NA	TRBV27	TGTGCCAGCAGTCCCAACTCCGATAGCAATCAGCCCCAGCATTTT	CASSPNSDSNQPQHF
TRBJ1-2	NA	NA	TRBV18	TGTGCCAGCTCACCGACGGCTAACTATGGCTACACCTTC	CASSPTANYGYTF
TRBJ1-1	NA	NA	TRBV18	TGTGCCAGCTCACCACTACAGGGCGTAGATACTGAAGCTTTCTTT	CASSPLQGVDTEAFF
TRBJ2-7	NA	NA	TRBV19	TGTGCCAGTAGTATAAGAGGGCTCAGCCACGAGCAGTACTTC	CASSIRGLSHEQYF
TRBJ2-5	NA	TRBD1	TRBV19	TGTGCCAGTAGTACAGGGACAGGGGAAGAGACCCAGTACTTC	CASSTGTGEETQYF
TRBJ1-1	NA	NA	TRBV12-3/TRBV12-4	TGTGCCAGCAGTTTGGGTGCCGAACGGATGGCTTTCTTT	CASSLGAERMAFF
TRBJ2-3	NA	NA	TRBV11-2	TGTGCCAGCAGCTCGACGGGTACTAAGACGCAGTATTTT	CASSSTGTKTQYF
TRBJ2-5	NA	NA	TRBV28	TGTGCCAGCAGGGGAGGGGGTGAAGCTCAAGAGACCCAGTACTTC	CASRGGGEAQETQYF
TRBJ2-7	NA	TRBD2	TRBV18	TGTGCCAGCTCACCACTGGCGCCGGGACTAGCGGGAGGCGAGCAGTACTTC	CASSPLAPGLAGGEQYF
TRBJ1-3	NA	TRBD1	TRBV10-3	TGTGCCATCAGGGGACAGGGGGTTGAAAACACCATATATTTT	CAIRGQGVENTIYF
TRBJ2-3	NA	NA	TRBV13	TGTGCCAGCAGTCCATCCGGGACAACTAGCACAGATACGCAGTATTTT	CASSPSGTTSTDTQYF
TRBJ2-5	NA	TRBD2	TRBV5-6	TGTGCCAGCAGCTTGCGGGGTAGCGGGAGTCAAGAGACCCAGTACTTC	CASSLRGSGSQETQYF
TRBJ2-7	NA	NA	TRBV5-4	TGTGCCAGCAGCTTGGACAGGGACTCCTACGAGCAGTACTTC	CASSLDRDSYEQYF
TRBJ2-7	NA	NA	TRBV14	TGTGCCAGCAGCCAGTCAGGCTACGAGCAGTACTTC	CASSQSGYEQYF
TRBJ2-7	NA	NA	TRBV24-1	TGTGCCACCAGTGACCACCTCCGTGGGCGGCAGTACTTC	CATSDHLRGRQYF
TRBJ2-6	few	NA	TRBV5-1	TGCGCCAGCAGCTGGGACGGGGACGGAAGAGCCAACGTCCTGACTTTC	CASSWDGDGRANVLTF
TRBJ1-2	NA	NA	TRBV19	TGTGCCAGTAGTCCCCCGGGGAAGAACTATGGCTACACCTTC	CASSPPGKNYGYTF
TRBJ2-3	NA	TRBD2	TRBV28	TGTGCCAGCAGTCCCCCTAGCGGGGTCTACACAGATACGCAGTATTTT	CASSPPSGVYTDTQYF
TRBJ2-3	NA	NA	TRBV28	TGTGCCAGCAGTTTATTCACGGGGTTAGGAACAGATACGCAGTATTTT	CASSLFTGLGTDTQYF
TRBJ1-4	NA	NA	TRBV18	TGTGCCAGCTCACCACAAACAGCAACTAATGAAAAACTGTTTTTT	CASSPQTATNEKLFF
TRBJ2-5	NA	TRBD2	TRBV7-9	TGTGCCAGCAGCTTAGAACGGTGGCTAGCGGGAGGAGAGACCCAGTACTTC	CASSLERWLAGGETQYF
TRBJ1-1	NA	NA	TRBV7-3	TGTGCCAGCAGCTCCTCCGCAGGGATGAACACTGAAGCTTTCTTT	CASSSSAGMNTEAFF
TRBJ2-5	NA	TRBD1	TRBV7-3	TGTGCCAGCAGCTTAGAGTCGGGACAGGGGTTAGAGACCCAGTACTTC	CASSLESGQGLETQYF
TRBJ1-1	once	NA	TRBV27	TGTGCCAGCAGTTTATATTGGGGCCAGAACACTGAAGCTTTCTTT	CASSLYWGQNTEAFF
TRBJ2-1	NA	TRBD2	TRBV7-9	TGTGCCAGCAGCCCTAGCGGGGGTAACAATGAGCAGTTCTTC	CASSPSGGNNEQFF
TRBJ1-1	NA	TRBD1	TRBV7-3	TGTGCCAGCAGCTCGACAGGGAGGGGTACTGAAGCTTTCTTT	CASSSTGRGTEAFF
TRBJ2-7	NA	NA	TRBV27	TGTGCCAGCAGTCCAGGGGCCTACGAGCAGTACTTC	CASSPGAYEQYF
TRBJ2-5	NA	TRBD2	TRBV11-2	TGTGCAAGCGGGGGGTACCAAGAGACCCAGTACTTC	CASGGYQETQYF
TRBJ1-2	NA	NA	TRBV20-1	TGCAGTGTGTCTTCTGGCTACACCTTC	CSVSSGYTF